This record concerns one TCR beta chain sequence. No antigen is known for it. The time point was: week 11, during vaccination. Mutant IDH1 20-mer peptide, at 300 ug, made up each vaccine dose, with topical imiquimod. There were new WHO grade 3 or 4 astrocytomas in the donors, and these were IDH1-mutant and ATRX-lost. This sample was taken from a study of a mutant IDH1 vaccine in newly diagnosed glioma. Whole-study findings and limits: The authors found pseudoprogression apparently unrelated to changes in top peripheral T cell clonotypes. Among patients, roughly 93% showed immune responses induced by the vaccine.

The protocol was immunoSEQ multiplex PCR, while the TCRdb copy is restricted to in-frame clones and leaves out a portion. The sample contains tens of thousands of clones, roughly 83% of which appear only once. Germline values: CDR1 MNHEY, CDR2 SMNVEV (reference sequence). The CDR3 length is 15 residues. V shed 5 bases and J shed 7 bases, with 15 bases lying between them. This sample comprised PBMCs, obtained from a glioma patient whose treatment included an IDH1 peptide vaccine. The TCR originated in a woman aged 45-60 years with glioma. The gene calls are TRBV27 and TRBJ1-6, with TRBD1 as a possible D gene (5 bases). CDR3 nucleotide sequence: TGTGCCAGCAGTCAGGAAGAGGGGCGGAATTCACCCCTCCACTTT. It encodes CASSQEEGRNSPLHF.